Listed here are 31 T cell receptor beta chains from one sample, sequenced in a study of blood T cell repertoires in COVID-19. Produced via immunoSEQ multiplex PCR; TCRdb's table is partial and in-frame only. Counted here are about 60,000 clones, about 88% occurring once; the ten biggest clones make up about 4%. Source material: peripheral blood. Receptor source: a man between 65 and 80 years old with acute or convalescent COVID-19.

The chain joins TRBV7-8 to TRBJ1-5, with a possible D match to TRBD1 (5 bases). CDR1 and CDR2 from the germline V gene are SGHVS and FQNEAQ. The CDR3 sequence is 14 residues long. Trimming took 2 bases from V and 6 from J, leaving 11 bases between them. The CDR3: CASSLSGGAQPQHF. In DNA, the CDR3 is TGTGCCAGCAGCTTATCGGGGGGAGCTCAGCCCCAGCATTTT.

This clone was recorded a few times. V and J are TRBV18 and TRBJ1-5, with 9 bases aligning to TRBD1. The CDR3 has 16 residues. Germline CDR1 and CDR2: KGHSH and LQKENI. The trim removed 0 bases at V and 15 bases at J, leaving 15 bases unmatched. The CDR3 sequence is CASSPPGLGQGPPLHF. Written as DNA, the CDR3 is TGTGCCAGCTCACCACCTGGATTAGGACAGGGGCCGCCGCTGCATTTT.

In DNA, the CDR3 is TGCGCCAGCAGCACCAGCCAGGGGGCGTTCGGCTACACCTTC. This codes for CASSTSQGAFGYTF. This chain uses TRBV5-1 with TRBJ1-2; 8 nucleotides agree with TRBD1. The CDR3 has 14 amino acids. Germline V gene sequence: CDR1 SGHRS, CDR2 YFSETQ. V shed 4 bases and J 8 bases; nucleotides not matched to a gene: 10.

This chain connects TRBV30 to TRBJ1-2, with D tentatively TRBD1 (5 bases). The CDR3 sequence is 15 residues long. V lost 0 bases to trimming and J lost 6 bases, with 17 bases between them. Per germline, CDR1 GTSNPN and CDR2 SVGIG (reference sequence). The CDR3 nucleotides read TGTGCCTGGAGTGTTCTATTAGGGGCTGGGGATGGCTACACCTTC. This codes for CAWSVLLGAGDGYTF.

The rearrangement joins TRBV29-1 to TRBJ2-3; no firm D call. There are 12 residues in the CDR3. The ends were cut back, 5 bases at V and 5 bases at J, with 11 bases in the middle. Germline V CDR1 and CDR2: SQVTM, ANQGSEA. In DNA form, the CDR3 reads TGCAGCGTTCTTCTCCAGAAAGATACGCAGTATTTT. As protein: CSVLLQKDTQYF.

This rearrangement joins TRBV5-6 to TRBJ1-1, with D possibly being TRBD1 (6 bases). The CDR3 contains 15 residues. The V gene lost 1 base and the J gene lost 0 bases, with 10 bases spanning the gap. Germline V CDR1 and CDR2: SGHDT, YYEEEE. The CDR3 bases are TGTGCCAGCAGCTTGTTTGGACAGTTGAACACTGAAGCTTTCTTT. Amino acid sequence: CASSLFGQLNTEAFF.

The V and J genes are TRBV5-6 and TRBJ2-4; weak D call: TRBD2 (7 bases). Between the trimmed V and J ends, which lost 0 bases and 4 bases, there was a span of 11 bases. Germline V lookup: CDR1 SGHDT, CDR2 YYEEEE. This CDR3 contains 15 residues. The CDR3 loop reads CASSLEGGPKNIQYF. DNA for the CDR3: TGTGCCAGCAGCTTGGAGGGGGGGCCGAAAAACATTCAGTACTTC.

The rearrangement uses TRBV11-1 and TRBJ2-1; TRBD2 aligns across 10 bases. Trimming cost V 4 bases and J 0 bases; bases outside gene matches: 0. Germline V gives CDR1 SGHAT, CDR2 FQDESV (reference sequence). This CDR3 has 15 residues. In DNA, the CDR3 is TGTGCCAGCAGCTGGACTAGCGGCTCCTACAATGAGCAGTTCTTC. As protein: CASSWTSGSYNEQFF.

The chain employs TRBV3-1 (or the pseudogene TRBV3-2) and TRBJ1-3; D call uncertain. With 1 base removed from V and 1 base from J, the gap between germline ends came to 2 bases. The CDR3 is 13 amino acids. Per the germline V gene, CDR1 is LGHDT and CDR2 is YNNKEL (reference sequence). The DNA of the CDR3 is TGTGCCAGCAGCCAAGCATCTGGAAACACCATATATTTT. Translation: CASSQASGNTIYF.

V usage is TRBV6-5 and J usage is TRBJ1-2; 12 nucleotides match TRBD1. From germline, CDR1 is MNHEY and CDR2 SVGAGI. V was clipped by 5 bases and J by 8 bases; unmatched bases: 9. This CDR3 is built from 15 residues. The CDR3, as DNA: TGTGCCAGCAGTCCATGGGACAGGGGGCGAGGAGGCTACACCTTC. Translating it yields CASSPWDRGRGGYTF.

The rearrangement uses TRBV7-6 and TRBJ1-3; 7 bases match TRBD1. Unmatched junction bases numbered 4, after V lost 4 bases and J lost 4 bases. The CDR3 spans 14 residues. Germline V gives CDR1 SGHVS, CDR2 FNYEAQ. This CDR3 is CASSSPDRGNTIYF. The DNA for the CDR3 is TGTGCCAGCAGCTCCCCGGACAGGGGAAACACCATATATTTT. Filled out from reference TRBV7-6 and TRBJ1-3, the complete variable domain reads GAGVSQSPRYKVTKRGQDVALRCDPISGHVSLYWYRQALGQGPEFLTYFNYEAQQDKSGLPNDRFSAERPEGSISTLTIQRTEQRDSAMYRCASSSPDRGNTIYFGEGSWLTVV.

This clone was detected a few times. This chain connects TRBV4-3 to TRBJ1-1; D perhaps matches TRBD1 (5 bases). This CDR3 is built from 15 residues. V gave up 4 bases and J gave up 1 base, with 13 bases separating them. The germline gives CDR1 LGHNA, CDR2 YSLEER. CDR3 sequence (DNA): TGCGCCAGCAGCCGGCCGGAAACAGGGAACACTGAAGCTTTCTTT. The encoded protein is CASSRPETGNTEAFF.

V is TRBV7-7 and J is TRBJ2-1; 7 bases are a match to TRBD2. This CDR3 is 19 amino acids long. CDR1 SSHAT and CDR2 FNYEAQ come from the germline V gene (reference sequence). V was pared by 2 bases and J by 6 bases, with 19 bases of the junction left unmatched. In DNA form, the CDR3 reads TGTGCCAGCAGCTTAAACCCCCCCTTTGGGGGGGTTTTAGGCAATGAGCAGTTCTTC. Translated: CASSLNPPFGGVLGNEQFF. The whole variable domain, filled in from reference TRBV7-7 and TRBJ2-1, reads GAGVSQSPRYKVTKRGQDVTLRCDPISSHATLYWYQQALGQGPEFLTYFNYEAQPDKSGLPSDRFSAERPEGSISTLTIQRTEQRDSAMYRCASSLNPPFGGVLGNEQFFGPGTRLTVL.

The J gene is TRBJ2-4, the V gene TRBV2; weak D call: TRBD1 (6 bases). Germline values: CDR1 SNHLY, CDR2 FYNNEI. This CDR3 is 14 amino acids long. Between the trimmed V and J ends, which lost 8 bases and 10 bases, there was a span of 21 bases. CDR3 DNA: TGTGCCAGCCGCCGGGACACAAACATTCAAATTCAGTACTTC. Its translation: CASRRDTNIQIQYF.

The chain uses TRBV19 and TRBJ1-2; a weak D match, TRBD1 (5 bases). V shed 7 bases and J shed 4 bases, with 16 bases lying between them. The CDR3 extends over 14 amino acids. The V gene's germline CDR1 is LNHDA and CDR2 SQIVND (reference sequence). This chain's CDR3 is CASTSPGNGYGYTF. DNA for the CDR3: TGTGCCAGTACGTCCCCAGGGAACGGCTATGGCTACACCTTC.

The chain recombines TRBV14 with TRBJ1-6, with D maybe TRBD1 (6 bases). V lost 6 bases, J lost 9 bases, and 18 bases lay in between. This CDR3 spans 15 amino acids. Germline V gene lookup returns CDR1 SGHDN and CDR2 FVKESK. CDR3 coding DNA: TGTGCCAGCAGTCCCTTGGACAGCCGTGGTTCACCCCTCCACTTT. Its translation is CASSPLDSRGSPLHF.

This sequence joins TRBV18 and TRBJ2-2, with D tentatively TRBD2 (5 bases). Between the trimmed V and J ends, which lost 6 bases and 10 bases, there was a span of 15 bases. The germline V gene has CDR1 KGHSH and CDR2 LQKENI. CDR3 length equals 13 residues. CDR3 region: CASSRGRGEELFF. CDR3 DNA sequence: TGTGCCAGCTCCCGCGGACGGGGAGAGGAGCTGTTTTTT. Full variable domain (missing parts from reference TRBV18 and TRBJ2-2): NAGVMQNPRHLVRRRGQEARLRCSPMKGHSHVYWYRQLPEEGLKFMVYLQKENIIDESGMPKERFSAEFPKEGPSILRIQQVVRGDSAAYFCASSRGRGEELFFGEGSRLTVL.

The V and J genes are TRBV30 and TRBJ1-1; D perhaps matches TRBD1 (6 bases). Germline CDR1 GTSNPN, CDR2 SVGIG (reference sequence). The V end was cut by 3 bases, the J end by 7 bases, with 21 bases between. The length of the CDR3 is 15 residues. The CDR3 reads CAWSQSLNRVSEAFF. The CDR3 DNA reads TGTGCCTGGAGCCAGTCCCTAAACAGGGTCAGTGAAGCTTTCTTT.

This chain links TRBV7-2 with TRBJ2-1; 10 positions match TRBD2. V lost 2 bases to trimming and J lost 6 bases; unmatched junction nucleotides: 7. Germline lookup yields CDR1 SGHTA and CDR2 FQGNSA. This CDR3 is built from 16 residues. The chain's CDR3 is CASSLKSGGGLNEQFF. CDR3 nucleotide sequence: TGTGCCAGCAGCTTAAAAAGCGGGGGGGGCCTCAATGAGCAGTTCTTC.

For the CDR3, the DNA is TGTGCCAGCAGCCACCCCGGGACACGGACCACCGGGGAGCTGTTTTTT. Translating it yields CASSHPGTRTTGELFF. The chain uses TRBV7-2 and TRBJ2-2; tentative D call: TRBD1 (6 bases). The V and J ends lost 5 bases and 4 bases respectively, with 17 bases between them. The germline V gene encodes CDR1 SGHTA and CDR2 FQGNSA. The CDR3 covers 16 residues. Full variable domain (missing parts from reference TRBV7-2 and TRBJ2-2): GAGVSQSPSNKVTEKGKDVELRCDPISGHTALYWYRQSLGQGLEFLIYFQGNSAPDKSGLPSDRFSAERTGGSVSTLTIQRTQQEDSAVYLCASSHPGTRTTGELFFGEGSRLTVL.

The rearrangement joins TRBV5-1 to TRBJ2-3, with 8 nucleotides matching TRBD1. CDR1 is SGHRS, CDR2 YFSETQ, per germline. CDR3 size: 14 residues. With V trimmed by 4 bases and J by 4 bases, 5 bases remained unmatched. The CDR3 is CASSRTGGADTQYF. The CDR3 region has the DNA TGCGCCAGCAGCCGTACAGGGGGTGCAGATACGCAGTATTTT.

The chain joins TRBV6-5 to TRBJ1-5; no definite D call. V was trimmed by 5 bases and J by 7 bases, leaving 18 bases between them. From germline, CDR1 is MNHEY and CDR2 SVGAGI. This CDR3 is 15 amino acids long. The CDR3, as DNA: TGTGCCAGCAGTCCAGCTGGAGCGGTCGACCAGCCCCAGCATTTT. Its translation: CASSPAGAVDQPQHF.

CDR3 residues: CASQSLSRGAFQPQHF. The CDR3 coding sequence is TGTGCCAGTCAGTCCCTCAGTCGGGGGGCGTTTCAGCCCCAGCATTTT. The chain has TRBV19 and TRBJ1-5; maybe TRBD1 (6 bases). The CDR3 has 16 amino acids. V was clipped by 8 bases and J by 6 bases, with 23 bases between them. Germline CDR1 and CDR2: LNHDA and SQIVND (reference sequence). The variable domain in full, completed from reference TRBV19 and TRBJ1-5, reads DGGITQSPKYLFRKEGQNVTLSCEQNLNHDAMYWYRQDPGQGLRLIYYSQIVNDFQKGDIAEGYSVSREKKESFPLTVTSAQKNPTAFYLCASQSLSRGAFQPQHFGDGTRLSIL.

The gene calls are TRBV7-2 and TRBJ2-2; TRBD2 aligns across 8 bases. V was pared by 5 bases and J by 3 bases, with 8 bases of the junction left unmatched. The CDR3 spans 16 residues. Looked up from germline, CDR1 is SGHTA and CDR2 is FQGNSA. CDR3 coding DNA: TGTGCCAGCAGCCCGGGGGGGATTAAGGACACCGGGGAGCTGTTTTTT. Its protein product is CASSPGGIKDTGELFF. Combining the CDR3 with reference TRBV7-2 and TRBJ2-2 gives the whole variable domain GAGVSQSPSNKVTEKGKDVELRCDPISGHTALYWYRQSLGQGLEFLIYFQGNSAPDKSGLPSDRFSAERTGGSVSTLTIQRTQQEDSAVYLCASSPGGIKDTGELFFGEGSRLTVL.

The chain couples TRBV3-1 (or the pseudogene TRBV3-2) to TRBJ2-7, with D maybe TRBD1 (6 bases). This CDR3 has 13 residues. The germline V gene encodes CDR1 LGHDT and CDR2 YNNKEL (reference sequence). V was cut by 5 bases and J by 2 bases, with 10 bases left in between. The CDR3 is CASSFRGPYEQYF. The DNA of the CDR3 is TGTGCCAGCAGCTTCAGGGGCCCCTACGAGCAGTACTTC.

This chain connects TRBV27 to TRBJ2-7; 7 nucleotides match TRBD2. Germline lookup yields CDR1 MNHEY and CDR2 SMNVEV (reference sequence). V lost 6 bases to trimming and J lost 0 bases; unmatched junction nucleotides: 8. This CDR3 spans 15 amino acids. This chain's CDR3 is CASSDRAGHSYEQYF. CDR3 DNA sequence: TGTGCCAGCAGCGACAGAGCGGGGCACTCCTACGAGCAGTACTTC.

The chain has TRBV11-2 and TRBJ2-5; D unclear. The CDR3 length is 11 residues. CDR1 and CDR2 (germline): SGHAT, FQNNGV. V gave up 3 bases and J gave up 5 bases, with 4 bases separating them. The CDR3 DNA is TGTGCCAGCAGCTTTGAGGAGACCCAGTACTTC. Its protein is CASSFEETQYF.

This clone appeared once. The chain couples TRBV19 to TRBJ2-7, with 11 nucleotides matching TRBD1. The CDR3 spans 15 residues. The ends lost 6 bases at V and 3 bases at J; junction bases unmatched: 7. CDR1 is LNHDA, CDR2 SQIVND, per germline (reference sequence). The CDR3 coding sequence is TGTGCCAGTAGCTCACCCGGGACAGGGGGCTACGAGCAGTACTTC. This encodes CASSSPGTGGYEQYF.

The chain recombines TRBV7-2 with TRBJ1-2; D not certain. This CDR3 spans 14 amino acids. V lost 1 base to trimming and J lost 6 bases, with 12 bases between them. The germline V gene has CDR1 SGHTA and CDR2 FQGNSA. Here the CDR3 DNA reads TGTGCCAGCAGCTTAGGAGGTGCAGTAGATGGCTACACCTTC. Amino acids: CASSLGGAVDGYTF.

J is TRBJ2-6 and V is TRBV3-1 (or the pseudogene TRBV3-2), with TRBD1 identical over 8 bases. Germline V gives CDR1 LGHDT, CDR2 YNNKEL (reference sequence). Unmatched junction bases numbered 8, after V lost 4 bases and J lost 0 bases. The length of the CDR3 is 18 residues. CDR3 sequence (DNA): TGTGCCAGCAGCCTTCAGGGGGCCCGTTTCTCTGGGGCCAACGTCCTGACTTTC. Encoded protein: CASSLQGARFSGANVLTF.

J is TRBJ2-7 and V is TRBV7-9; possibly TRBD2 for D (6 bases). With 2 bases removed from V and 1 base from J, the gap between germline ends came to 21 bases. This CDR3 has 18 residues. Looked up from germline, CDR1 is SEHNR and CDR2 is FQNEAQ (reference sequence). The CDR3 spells CASSLISNFPGLSYEQYF. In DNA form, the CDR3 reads TGTGCCAGCAGCTTAATCTCAAACTTCCCGGGACTTTCCTACGAGCAGTACTTC.